Sequencing of this T cell receptor beta chain was carried out in a study of cytomegalovirus exposure and HLA in healthy donors. The study ran its PCR with 60 Vbeta and 13 Jbeta primers. Data came from immunoSEQ multiplex PCR; TCRdb stores just in-frame clones and leaves some out. This table holds roughly 140,000 clones, 75% to 90% found once. Worth noting for this clone: Its antigen is not known.

Study-wide findings and caveats: Three chains linked to CMV were shown in vitro to be specific for CMV antigens.

Germline V gene lookup returns CDR1 LNHDA and CDR2 SQIVND (reference sequence). The CDR3 is made up of 12 amino acids. V shed 7 bases and J shed 4 bases, with 9 bases lying between them. What was sequenced was PBMCs. The chain employs TRBV19 and TRBJ2-3; D perhaps matches TRBD1 (5 bases). The receptor was isolated from a female donor in good health and CMV-seronegative. The CDR3 sequence is CASKKGPDTQYF. The CDR3 DNA reads TGTGCCAGTAAAAAGGGGCCAGATACGCAGTATTTT.